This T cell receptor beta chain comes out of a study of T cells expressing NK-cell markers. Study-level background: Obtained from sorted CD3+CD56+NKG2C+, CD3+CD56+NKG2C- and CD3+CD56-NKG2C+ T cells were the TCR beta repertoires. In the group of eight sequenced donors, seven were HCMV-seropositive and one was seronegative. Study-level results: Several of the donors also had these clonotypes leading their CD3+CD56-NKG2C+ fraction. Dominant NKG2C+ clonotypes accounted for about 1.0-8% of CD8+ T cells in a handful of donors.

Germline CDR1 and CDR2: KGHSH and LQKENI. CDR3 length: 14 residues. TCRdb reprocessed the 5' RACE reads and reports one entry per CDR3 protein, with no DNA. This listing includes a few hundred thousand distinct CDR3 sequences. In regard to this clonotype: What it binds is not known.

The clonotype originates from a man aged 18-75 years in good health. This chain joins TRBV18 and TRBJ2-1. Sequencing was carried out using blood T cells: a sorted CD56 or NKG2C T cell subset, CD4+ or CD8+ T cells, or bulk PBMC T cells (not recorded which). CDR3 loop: CASSPRTGVNEQFF.